This T cell receptor beta chain comes out of a study of patients and donors after allogeneic stem cell transplantation (dated by TCRdb to 2019 to 2021). Receptors were amplified or captured by RT-PCR. The data were produced on a NextSeq 550. TCRdb's own reprocessing of the public reads used fastp at Q25 and MiXCR and kept productive beta chains. Merged by CDR3 protein, the rows form single entries marked with the most common genes and DNA. Here the sample has under 200,000 distinct CDR3 sequences; approximately 30% occur a single time. Of the sample, around 3% is held by the ten largest clones. As concerns this clonotype: Its binding antigen is unknown. Base qualities are not provided; no much larger clone lies one nucleotide away.

The source is a human donor who was either an allogeneic HSCT recipient or a stem cell or donor lymphocyte infusion donor (not recorded which). It is not recorded whose cells these are; they may come from a transplant donor. Specimen: blood, either unsorted or a sorted T cell fraction (not recorded which).

This receptor has the CDR3 CASSFTGTPPYEQYF. At the DNA level, the sequence is TGTGCCAGCAGCTTCACAGGGACCCCTCCCTACGAGCAGTACTTC. The receptor chain draws on TRBV7-9 and TRBJ2-7; TRBD1 is a weak D gene call, 6 bases matching. The germline V gene (reference sequence) supplies CDR1 SEHNR and CDR2 FQNEAQ. Trimming at the junction amounts to 3 bases on V and 2 bases on J, and the germline ends lie 14 bases apart. The CDR3 holds 15 amino acids from the cysteine to the phenylalanine. Of the read, only the CDR3 DNA is kept; its 45 bases are in frame from base 1.